The text below deals with one T cell receptor (beta chain). The target antigen is unknown. This same CDR3 is encoded by further DNA sequences in the sample. Individuals having autoimmune disease history or systemic immunosuppression were not enrolled. Sampling of blood occurred at baseline, cycle 4 day 1, and cycle 7 day 1. These data come from a study of OX40 agonist ivuxolimab in advanced cancers. Turning to the study itself: Of the participants, 40% had some prior anti-PD-1, anti-PD-L1 or anti-CTLA-4 therapy, which was allowed. Study-wide results and limits: Dosing at 0.1 to 3.0 mg/kg was accompanied by clonal expansion of CD4+ and CD8+ blood T cells by week 6.

Some clones are missing from TCRdb's copy, which holds only in-frame ones; the method was immunoSEQ multiplex PCR. The sample consists of more than 75,000 clones, 70% to 85% of them appearing once. This CDR3 region has 13 residues. Germline V lookup: CDR1 MNHNS, CDR2 SASEGT. V shed 6 bases and J shed 3 bases, with 9 bases lying between them. This sequence originates from an adult with an advanced solid tumor such as melanoma, head and neck, liver or kidney cancer. The chain has TRBV6-1 and TRBJ1-5; perhaps TRBD1 as D (5 bases). Specimen: CD4+ or CD8+ T cells sorted from blood, collected in a trial of the OX40 agonist ivuxolimab. The CDR3: CASRQVNNQPQHF. Written as DNA, the CDR3 is TGTGCCAGCAGACAGGTAAACAATCAGCCCCAGCATTTT.